A selection of T cell receptor beta chains follows, all from one sample in a study of T cells in localized non-small cell lung cancer. Here immunoSEQ multiplex PCR was the method, and the copy in TCRdb shows in-frame clones only, minus some. This table holds about 40,000 clones, 81% found once. The sequencing here drew on peripheral blood mononuclear cells, taken before any cancer treatment. The receptors were gathered from a male donor aged 60 or over with stage II lung adenocarcinoma. The CDR3 runs from the conserved cysteine through the conserved F or W. The D gene is left open where the match is weak. The listing skips clone size in some rows; elsewhere it reads once, few, many or a size class.

clone size: -
V gene: TRBV4-3
J gene: TRBJ1-3
D gene: TRBD1
CDR3 protein: CASSEDGTVAPWYF
CDR3 DNA: TGCGCCAGCAGCGAGGATGGGACAGTCGCCCCATGGTATTTT

clone size: few
V gene: TRBV2
J gene: TRBJ2-7
D gene: -
CDR3 protein: CASSASGQHRGKYF
CDR3 DNA: TGTGCCAGCAGCGCCTCGGGACAGCACCGGGGGAAGTACTTC

clone size: -
V gene: TRBV5-5
J gene: TRBJ1-1
D gene: -
CDR3 protein: CASSSFGLNTEAFF
CDR3 DNA: TGTGCCAGCAGCTCGTTCGGATTGAACACTGAAGCTTTCTTT

clone size: -
V gene: TRBV11-1
J gene: TRBJ1-1
D gene: -
CDR3 protein: CASSLQGAEAFF
CDR3 DNA: TGTGCCAGCAGCCTACAGGGAGCTGAAGCTTTCTTT

clone size: -
V gene: TRBV7-8
J gene: TRBJ2-7
D gene: -
CDR3 protein: CASSLSHPPYEQYF
CDR3 DNA: TGTGCCAGCAGCTTATCGCACCCACCCTACGAGCAGTACTTC

clone size: -
V gene: TRBV6-5
J gene: TRBJ2-7
D gene: -
CDR3 protein: CASTPSGTYEQYF
CDR3 DNA: TGTGCCAGCACGCCTAGTGGGACCTACGAGCAGTACTTC

clone size: -
V gene: TRBV4-1
J gene: TRBJ1-3
D gene: TRBD1
CDR3 protein: CASSQTAGGSRNTIYF
CDR3 DNA: TGCGCCAGCAGCCAAACTGCAGGGGGATCTAGAAACACCATATATTTT

clone size: -
V gene: TRBV29-1
J gene: TRBJ1-5
D gene: TRBD1
CDR3 protein: CSVKTGMDNQPQHF
CDR3 DNA: TGCAGCGTTAAGACAGGGATGGACAATCAGCCCCAGCATTTT

clone size: -
V gene: TRBV27
J gene: TRBJ1-3
D gene: -
CDR3 protein: CASSSLWGVGGTSSGNTIYF
CDR3 DNA: TGTGCCAGCAGTAGTTTATGGGGGGTCGGCGGCACGAGCTCTGGAAACACCATATATTTT

clone size: -
V gene: TRBV27
J gene: TRBJ2-7
D gene: TRBD2
CDR3 protein: CAFRTGGSHEQYF
CDR3 DNA: TGTGCCTTCCGAACGGGGGGGAGCCACGAGCAGTACTTC

clone size: -
V gene: TRBV6-1
J gene: TRBJ1-3
D gene: -
CDR3 protein: CASSKGVNGNTIYF
CDR3 DNA: TGTGCCAGCAGTAAAGGGGTGAACGGAAACACCATATATTTT

clone size: -
V gene: TRBV28
J gene: TRBJ1-2
D gene: TRBD1
CDR3 protein: CASSLWHTGQGNYGYTF
CDR3 DNA: TGTGCCAGCAGTTTATGGCACACTGGACAGGGTAACTATGGCTACACCTTC

clone size: -
V gene: TRBV7-8
J gene: TRBJ2-5
D gene: TRBD2
CDR3 protein: CASSLLAGAETQYF
CDR3 DNA: TGTGCCAGCAGCTTACTAGCGGGAGCTGAGACCCAGTACTTC

clone size: -
V gene: TRBV4-1
J gene: TRBJ2-7
D gene: TRBD2
CDR3 protein: CASSQFQSLSSGGYSSYEQYF
CDR3 DNA: TGCGCCAGCAGCCAATTCCAAAGTCTCTCTAGCGGGGGGTACAGCTCCTACGAGCAGTACTTC

clone size: once
V gene: TRBV6-6
J gene: TRBJ1-1
D gene: TRBD1
CDR3 protein: CASSYARTGNTEAFF
CDR3 DNA: TGTGCCAGCAGTTACGCCCGGACAGGGAACACTGAAGCTTTCTTT

clone size: -
V gene: TRBV27
J gene: TRBJ2-7
D gene: TRBD2
CDR3 protein: CASSLRRGEYEQYF
CDR3 DNA: TGTGCCAGCAGTTTACGCCGGGGGGAATACGAGCAGTACTTC

clone size: once
V gene: TRBV5-1
J gene: TRBJ2-1
D gene: -
CDR3 protein: CASSPGTLPTQGNNEQFF
CDR3 DNA: TGCGCCAGCAGCCCCGGGACACTCCCCACACAGGGAAACAATGAGCAGTTCTTC

clone size: -
V gene: TRBV7-6
J gene: TRBJ2-3
D gene: -
CDR3 protein: CASSSSTDTQYF
CDR3 DNA: TGTGCCAGCAGCTCGAGCACAGATACGCAGTATTTT

clone size: -
V gene: TRBV5-1
J gene: TRBJ1-4
D gene: TRBD1
CDR3 protein: CASSSTRQGRNEKLFF
CDR3 DNA: TGCGCCAGCAGCAGCACCCGACAGGGCCGTAATGAAAAACTGTTTTTT

clone size: -
V gene: TRBV15
J gene: TRBJ1-5
D gene: -
CDR3 protein: CATSRDREGGNQPQHF
CDR3 DNA: TGTGCCACCAGCAGAGATAGGGAAGGGGGCAATCAGCCCCAGCATTTT

clone size: -
V gene: TRBV7-7
J gene: TRBJ2-5
D gene: TRBD2
CDR3 protein: CASSLAIAGGSSGTQYF
CDR3 DNA: TGTGCCAGCAGCTTGGCGATAGCGGGAGGGAGTTCGGGGACCCAGTACTTC

clone size: -
V gene: TRBV5-4
J gene: TRBJ2-7
D gene: -
CDR3 protein: CASSPYIRPEQYF
CDR3 DNA: TGTGCCAGCAGCCCCTACATCCGTCCCGAGCAGTACTTC

clone size: -
V gene: TRBV19
J gene: TRBJ2-1
D gene: TRBD2
CDR3 protein: CASSILLSGDYNEQFF
CDR3 DNA: TGTGCCAGTAGTATACTCTTAAGCGGGGACTACAATGAGCAGTTCTTC

clone size: -
V gene: TRBV7-7
J gene: TRBJ2-1
D gene: TRBD2
CDR3 protein: CASSPSLAGAGNEQFF
CDR3 DNA: TGTGCTAGCAGCCCTTCACTAGCGGGAGCAGGAAATGAGCAGTTCTTC

clone size: -
V gene: TRBV15
J gene: TRBJ1-1
D gene: -
CDR3 protein: CATSRDVGEETEAFF
CDR3 DNA: TGTGCCACCAGCAGAGATGTAGGAGAGGAGACTGAAGCTTTCTTT

clone size: -
V gene: TRBV30
J gene: TRBJ2-7
D gene: TRBD1
CDR3 protein: CAWSVWDRDFSYEQYF
CDR3 DNA: TGTGCCTGGAGTGTATGGGACAGGGACTTCTCCTACGAGCAGTACTTC

clone size: -
V gene: TRBV2
J gene: TRBJ1-6
D gene: -
CDR3 protein: CASREDVSSLNSPLHF
CDR3 DNA: TGTGCCAGCAGGGAGGACGTTTCAAGCCTTAATTCACCCCTCCACTTT

clone size: few
V gene: TRBV7-2
J gene: TRBJ2-2
D gene: -
CDR3 protein: CASSLQPNTGELFF
CDR3 DNA: TGTGCCAGCAGCTTGCAACCGAACACCGGGGAGCTGTTTTTT

clone size: -
V gene: TRBV7-2
J gene: TRBJ1-2
D gene: -
CDR3 protein: CASSSASLYGYTF
CDR3 DNA: TGTGCCAGCAGCTCAGCCTCCCTATATGGCTACACCTTC

clone size: -
V gene: TRBV12-5
J gene: TRBJ1-4
D gene: -
CDR3 protein: CASGSLQGTNEKLFF
CDR3 DNA: TGTGCTAGTGGTTCCCTCCAGGGAACTAATGAAAAACTGTTTTTT

clone size: -
V gene: TRBV6-5
J gene: TRBJ1-2
D gene: -
CDR3 protein: CASGSWVYGYTF
CDR3 DNA: TGTGCCAGCGGCTCCTGGGTCTATGGCTACACCTTC

clone size: -
V gene: TRBV19
J gene: TRBJ1-1
D gene: -
CDR3 protein: CASSLNGGIVGTEAFF
CDR3 DNA: TGTGCCAGCTCGCTAAACGGGGGGATCGTGGGCACTGAAGCTTTCTTT